This entry lists 22 T cell receptor beta chains sequenced from one sample in a study of blood T cell repertoires in COVID-19. TCRdb's table, derived via immunoSEQ multiplex PCR, lists solely in-frame clones and lacks some. This table has some 150,000 clones, about 85% appearing once. Sample: peripheral blood. Receptor source: a human donor with acute or convalescent COVID-19. The donor label of this sample is uncertain.

The rearrangement uses TRBV24-1 and TRBJ1-2; D is unresolved. The germline gives CDR1 KGHDR, CDR2 SFDVKD. The CDR3 consists of 13 residues. V was clipped by 1 base and J by 9 bases, with 11 bases between them. The CDR3 protein is CATSDFKAVRYTF. CDR3 DNA: TGTGCCACCAGTGATTTCAAGGCGGTCCGCTACACCTTC.

V gene TRBV5-1 combines with J gene TRBJ2-1; TRBD2 is a possible D gene (7 bases). CDR1 SGHRS and CDR2 YFSETQ come from the germline V gene. The CDR3 totals 14 residues. V was cut by 5 bases and J by 6 bases, with 15 bases left in between. The CDR3 nucleotides are TGCGCCAGCAGAGTTTCCGGGGGGCCCAATGAGCAGTTCTTC. This gives the protein CASRVSGGPNEQFF.

The chain is built from TRBV12-3 or TRBV12-4 and TRBJ1-2; 7 bases align to TRBD1. The CDR3 covers 13 residues. J lost 3 bases, V lost 4 bases, and 2 bases had no gene match. CDR3 residues: CASSWGQHYGYTF. As DNA, the CDR3 is TGTGCCAGCAGTTGGGGACAGCACTATGGCTACACCTTC.

This clone showed up just a few times. The CDR3 bases are TGTGCCAGCAGCTTAGCCCCACTAGACGGGACCCAGTACTTC. Amino acids: CASSLAPLDGTQYF. The chain links TRBV7-2 to TRBJ2-5; D possibly corresponds to TRBD2 (5 bases). Trimming pared 0 bases from V and 7 bases from J, leaving 12 bases between. CDR3 length: 14 amino acids. CDR1 is SGHTA, CDR2 FQGNSA, per germline.

The CDR3 reads CASSPQAGQGEQFF. CDR3 DNA sequence: TGTGCCAGCAGCCCTCAAGCGGGGCAGGGTGAGCAGTTCTTC. The chain joins TRBV7-2 to TRBJ2-1, with 7 bases that match TRBD2. CDR3 length: 14 amino acids. Unmatched junction bases numbered 10, after V lost 5 bases and J lost 9 bases. CDR1 is SGHTA, CDR2 FQGNSA, per germline.

This clone has a single count. V and J are TRBV19 and TRBJ2-4, with TRBD2 matching over 14 bases. Germline V lookup: CDR1 LNHDA, CDR2 SQIVND (reference sequence). This CDR3 is 17 amino acids long. Trimming at V came to 5 bases and at J to 6 bases, leaving 9 bases not matched to a gene. The CDR3 DNA reads TGTGCCAGTAGTTCACGGACTAGCGGGAGGTCCGGAAACATTCAGTACTTC. Residues: CASSSRTSGRSGNIQYF.

V usage is TRBV7-9 and J usage is TRBJ2-7; 8 bases are shared with TRBD2. This CDR3 contains 15 residues. V lost 0 bases and J lost 4; bases outside the gene matches: 5. Germline CDR1 reads SEHNR; CDR2 reads FQNEAQ (reference sequence). CDR3: CASSLAQGGRYEQYV. The CDR3 region has the DNA TGTGCCAGCAGCTTAGCACAGGGCGGGAGGTACGAGCAGTACGTC.

The CDR3 reads CASSHSNQPQHF. CDR3 sequence (DNA): TGTGCCAGCAGCCATAGCAATCAGCCCCAGCATTTT. V is TRBV28 and J is TRBJ1-5; D is ambiguous. CDR1 is MDHEN and CDR2 is SYDVKM in the germline V gene. The CDR3 contains 12 residues. V lost 6 bases, J lost 0 bases, and 3 bases lay in between.

The chain is built from TRBV21-1 and TRBJ2-2; the table assigns TRBD2, which was not confirmed against the DNA. TRBV21-1 is marked as a pseudogene. The CDR3 runs to 17 residues. The CDR3 nucleotides are TGTGCCAGCAGCACCGTGGCTAGCGGGATGAGAACCGGGGAGCTGTTTTTT. This codes for CASSTVASGMRTGELFF.

The chain has TRBV2 and TRBJ1-2; 9 bases are a match to TRBD1. The CDR3 has 15 residues. Trimming removed 6 bases from V and 7 bases from J; junction bases left unmatched: 12. CDR1 is SNHLY, CDR2 FYNNEI, per germline. The CDR3 DNA reads TGTGCCAGCAGCATGGCCCTACAGGGGGCTGGTGGCTACACCTTC. This translates into CASSMALQGAGGYTF. Using reference TRBV2 and TRBJ1-2 for the parts outside the CDR3, the full variable domain is EPEVTQTPSHQVTQMGQEVILRCVPISNHLYFYWYRQILGQKVEFLVSFYNNEISEKSEIFDDQFSVERPDGSNFTLKIRSTKLEDSAMYFCASSMALQGAGGYTFGSGTRLTVV.

The sample holds a few counts of this clone. The V gene is TRBV18, the J gene TRBJ1-2; no definite D call. V lost 3 bases, J lost 4 bases, and 15 bases lay in between. Germline V CDR1 and CDR2: KGHSH, LQKENI. This CDR3 comprises 15 residues. CDR3 DNA sequence: TGTGCCAGCTCACCCGAATCGACGGCGGCCTATGGCTACACCTTC. It is translated as CASSPESTAAYGYTF.

This clone occurred once. This chain uses TRBV5-1 with TRBJ1-3, with 9 bases fitting TRBD1. The CDR3 is made up of 13 amino acids. From germline, CDR1 is SGHRS and CDR2 YFSETQ. The trim removed 3 bases at V and 6 bases at J, leaving 1 base unmatched. The CDR3 nucleotides read TGCGCCAGCAGCTGGACAGGGGAAAACACCATATATTTT. This translates into CASSWTGENTIYF.

The chain is built from TRBV27 and TRBJ2-5; D not resolved. Trimming took 3 bases from V and 1 from J, leaving 15 bases between them. The V gene's germline CDR1 is MNHEY and CDR2 SMNVEV (reference sequence). This CDR3 contains 16 residues. The CDR3 DNA follows: TGTGCCAGCAGTTTTGCCCTCCGAGGTGGCCAAGAGACCCAGTACTTC. Translation gives CASSFALRGGQETQYF.

V usage is TRBV19 and J usage is TRBJ1-1; D remains unclear. Germline assignment: CDR1 LNHDA and CDR2 SQIVND (reference sequence). The CDR3 loop spans 13 amino acids. V was pared by 5 bases and J by 6 bases, with 13 bases between. The CDR3, as DNA: TGTGCCAGTAGTGTAGTCCGGGGAGCTGAAGCTTTCTTT. It codes for CASSVVRGAEAFF.

The chain joins TRBV19 to TRBJ1-1; unclear D gene. Germline CDR1 LNHDA, CDR2 SQIVND (reference sequence). Trimming removed 7 bases from V and 3 bases from J, with 6 bases in between. The CDR3 has 11 amino acids. CDR3 in DNA: TGTGCCAGTACCCCGGACACTGAAGCTTTCTTT. This encodes CASTPDTEAFF.

The chain combines TRBV11-3 with TRBJ2-1; 9 positions agree with TRBD1. Germline V gene data show CDR1 as SGHNT and CDR2 as YENEEA. V was pared by 3 bases and J by 0 bases, with 0 bases of the junction left unmatched. The CDR3 length is 15 residues. The CDR3 coding sequence is TGTGCCAGCAGCTTGACAGGGGGCTCCTACAATGAGCAGTTCTTC. Amino acid sequence: CASSLTGGSYNEQFF.

The chain links TRBV19 to TRBJ2-2; 8 bases are a match to TRBD2. The germline gives CDR1 LNHDA, CDR2 SQIVND (reference sequence). The CDR3 sequence is 16 residues long. V dropped 1 base and J dropped 4; count of bases not matched to a gene: 5. CDR3 nucleotides: TGTGCCAGTAGTATAGGTCCGGGAGGGCCCACCGGGGAGCTGTTTTTT. Amino acids: CASSIGPGGPTGELFF.

This clone was seen only once. The chain is built from TRBV14 and TRBJ2-2, with D hard to call. The germline V gene has CDR1 SGHDN and CDR2 FVKESK. This CDR3 contains 13 residues. V lost 6 bases, J lost 6 bases, and 11 bases lay in between. The CDR3 protein is CASSSRPSGELFF. CDR3 nucleotide sequence: TGTGCCAGCAGTTCTAGGCCGTCCGGGGAGCTGTTTTTT.

This clone was seen just once. CDR3 DNA sequence: TGTGCCAGCAGGGGTCCCGGGACAGGGTATGGCTACACCTTC. Its translation is CASRGPGTGYGYTF. This chain links TRBV28 with TRBJ1-2; 9 bases map to TRBD1. With V trimmed by 6 bases and J by 5 bases, 7 bases remained unmatched. Germline loops: CDR1 MDHEN, CDR2 SYDVKM. The length of the CDR3 is 14 residues.

This clone showed up just a few times. The rearrangement uses TRBV5-1 and TRBJ1-1; unclear D gene. Germline CDR1 SGHRS, CDR2 YFSETQ. This CDR3 region has 14 residues. V dropped 0 bases and J dropped 1 base, with 7 bases sitting between them. CDR3 protein: CASSLGSGNTEAFF. CDR3 nucleotide sequence: TGCGCCAGCAGCTTGGGATCCGGGAACACTGAAGCTTTCTTT.

The CDR3 region is CASSPMEADISYNEQFF. The CDR3 coding sequence is TGTGCCAGCTCACCAATGGAGGCGGATATCTCCTACAATGAGCAGTTCTTC. V is TRBV18 and J is TRBJ2-1; a weak D match, TRBD2 (5 bases). Between the trimmed V and J ends, which lost 2 bases and 0 bases, there was a span of 14 bases. Germline assignment: CDR1 KGHSH and CDR2 LQKENI. This CDR3 has 17 residues.

CDR3 amino acids: CASSTTTGSWSLQPQHF. CDR3 sequence (DNA): TGTGCCAGCAGTACGACAACAGGGTCTTGGAGTCTTCAGCCCCAGCATTTT. The gene calls are TRBV27 and TRBJ1-5; tentatively, D is TRBD1 (6 bases). The germline V gene encodes CDR1 MNHEY and CDR2 SMNVEV (reference sequence). Trimming removed 5 bases at V and 6 bases at J, with 23 bases between. The CDR3 is 17 residues long.